This TCR beta chain derives from a study of OX40 agonist ivuxolimab in advanced cancers. Study-wide context: Dose-escalation patients were diagnosed with hepatocellular carcinoma, melanoma, renal cell cancer or head and neck cancer.

Study-level findings and limits: The antigens recognized by the expanded peripheral T cells, that is their antigen specificity, were not determined. Some nonresponders likewise displayed low normalized T-cell clonal expansion.

Sequencing used immunoSEQ multiplex PCR; TCRdb keeps in-frame clones, though not all of them. The top ten clones hold approximately 7.5% of a sample with about 44,000 clones, approximately 80% of them seen once. In its sample, this clone was seen a few times. Its matching antigen is unknown. Sequencing used CD4+ or CD8+ T cells sorted from blood, obtained in a trial of the OX40 agonist ivuxolimab. The receptor's source is an adult with an advanced solid tumor such as melanoma, head and neck, liver or kidney cancer.

The CDR3 DNA reads TGTGCCAGTAGTATGGACCTGACAGGGATGGGGACAGATACGCAGTATTTT. Residues: CASSMDLTGMGTDTQYF. The chain has TRBV19 and TRBJ2-3; 7 bases agree with TRBD1. The trim removed 3 bases at V and 3 bases at J, leaving 12 bases unmatched. The germline V gene has CDR1 LNHDA and CDR2 SQIVND (reference sequence). This CDR3 comprises 17 residues.